The 4 T cell receptor beta chains below all came from one sample that was sequenced in a study of blood T cells in healthy people across ages. A J-beta primer mix and a sample-barcoded 5' primer were used in a second PCR of roughly 7 to 12 cycles. Using its own MiXCR run on the 5' RACE reads, TCRdb lists one record per CDR3 protein. The sample contains approximately 730,000 distinct CDR3 sequences, 43% of which appear only once. The sequencing sample was made of blood. The receptors derive from an older woman in good health.

The chain employs TRBV7-6 and TRBJ2-7; 9 nucleotides match TRBD1. The CDR3 is 16 amino acids. Per germline, CDR1 SGHVS and CDR2 FNYEAQ. The trim removed 2 bases at V and 5 bases at J, leaving 10 bases unmatched. The CDR3 DNA sequence: TGTGCCAGCAGCTTACGCCCGGGACAGGGCGGCCACGAGCAGTACTTC. Translating gives CASSLRPGQGGHEQYF. The full variable domain, with the rest looked up from reference TRBV7-6 and TRBJ2-7, is GAGVSQSPRYKVTKRGQDVALRCDPISGHVSLYWYRQALGQGPEFLTYFNYEAQQDKSGLPNDRFSAERPEGSISTLTIQRTEQRDSAMYRCASSLRPGQGGHEQYFGPGTRLTVT.

This clonotype appeared a few times. The gene calls are TRBV7-2 and TRBJ2-5, with no clear D. Germline V gene data show CDR1 as SGHTA and CDR2 as FQGNSA. The CDR3 spans 13 residues. The V gene lost 4 bases and the J gene lost 4 bases, with 10 bases spanning the gap. For the CDR3, the DNA is TGTGCCAGCAGCTCCCCCAGGCGAGAGACCCAGTACTTC. Translation: CASSSPRRETQYF.

This clonotype was observed a few times. V is TRBV6-2 or TRBV6-3 and J is TRBJ2-4; D remains ambiguous. The V gene lost 3 bases and the J gene lost 7 bases, with 7 bases spanning the gap. The germline CDR1 and CDR2 sequences are MNHEY and SVGEGT. The CDR3 consists of 12 residues. The CDR3 bases are TGTGCCAGCAGTTATCCGAGGAACATTCAGTACTTC. Protein product: CASSYPRNIQYF.

V usage is TRBV29-1 and J usage is TRBJ1-2; 7 bases fit TRBD1. Trimming cost V 6 bases and J 4 bases; bases outside gene matches: 8. The CDR3 has 13 residues. Germline V gene sequence: CDR1 SQVTM, CDR2 ANQGSEA. CDR3 protein: CSVAGQSFYGYTF. The CDR3 DNA reads as TGCAGCGTAGCGGGACAGAGCTTCTATGGCTACACCTTC.